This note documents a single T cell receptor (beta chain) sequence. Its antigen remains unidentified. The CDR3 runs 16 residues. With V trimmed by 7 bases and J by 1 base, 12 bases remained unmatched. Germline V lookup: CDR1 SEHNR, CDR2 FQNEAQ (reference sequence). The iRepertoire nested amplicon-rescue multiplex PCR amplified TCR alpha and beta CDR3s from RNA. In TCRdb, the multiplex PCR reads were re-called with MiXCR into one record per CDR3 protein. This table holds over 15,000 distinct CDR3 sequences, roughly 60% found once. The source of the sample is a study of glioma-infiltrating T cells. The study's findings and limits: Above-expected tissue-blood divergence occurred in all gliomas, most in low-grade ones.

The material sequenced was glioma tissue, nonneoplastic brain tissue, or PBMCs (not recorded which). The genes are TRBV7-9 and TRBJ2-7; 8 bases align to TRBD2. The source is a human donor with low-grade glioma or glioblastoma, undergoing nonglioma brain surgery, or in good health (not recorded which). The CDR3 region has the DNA TGTGCCAGCACCCCGTTGCGGGAGGTCCGTTCCTACGAGCAGTACTTC. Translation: CASTPLREVRSYEQYF.